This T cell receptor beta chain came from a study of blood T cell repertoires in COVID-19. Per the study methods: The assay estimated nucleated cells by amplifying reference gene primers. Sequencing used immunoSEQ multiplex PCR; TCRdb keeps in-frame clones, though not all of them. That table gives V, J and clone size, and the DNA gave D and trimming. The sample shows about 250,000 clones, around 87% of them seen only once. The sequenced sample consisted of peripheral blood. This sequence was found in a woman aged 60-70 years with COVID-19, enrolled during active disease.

CDR3 in amino acids: CASSRDIMNTEAFF. The CDR3 DNA is TGCGCCAGCAGCAGGGACATCATGAACACTGAAGCTTTCTTT. The chain joins TRBV5-1 to TRBJ1-1; possibly TRBD1 for D (6 bases). The CDR3 totals 14 residues. Trimming shortened V by 4 bases and J by 0 bases, and 10 bases separated the two germline ends. Germline V gene data show CDR1 as SGHRS and CDR2 as YFSETQ.